Shown below are 30 T cell receptor beta chains from a single sample sequenced in a study of T cell responses to AZD1222 COVID-19 vaccine. Sequencing used immunoSEQ multiplex PCR; TCRdb keeps in-frame clones, though not all of them. The data hold 90,000 to 150,000 clones, with 80% to 90% observed a single time. The specimen was peripheral blood, collected on day 0 of AZD1222 vaccination. The receptor set was obtained from an adult in good health.

This rearrangement joins TRBV6-5 to TRBJ1-1, with TRBD1 as a possible D gene (5 bases). The V gene's germline CDR1 is MNHEY and CDR2 SVGAGI. This CDR3 contains 13 residues. V was cut by 6 bases and J by 4 bases, with 12 bases left in between. CDR3 residues: CASRRAGGTEAFF. Here the CDR3 DNA reads TGTGCCAGCAGGAGGGCGGGGGGCACTGAAGCTTTCTTT.

The V gene is TRBV20-1, the J gene TRBJ2-7, with 7 bases aligning to TRBD2. The CDR3 totals 14 residues. CDR1 is DFQATT, CDR2 SNEGSKA, per germline (reference sequence). With V trimmed by 3 bases and J by 0 bases, 5 bases remained unmatched. The CDR3 spells CSASVGGTSYEQYF. The DNA for the CDR3 is TGCAGTGCTAGTGTGGGGGGGACCTCCTACGAGCAGTACTTC.

The chain joins TRBV27 to TRBJ2-7; no definite D call. This CDR3 is 15 amino acids long. V was clipped by 3 bases and J by 0 bases, with 12 bases between them. Germline CDR1 and CDR2: MNHEY and SMNVEV (reference sequence). The DNA of the CDR3 is TGTGCCAGCAGTTTTGGAGCAGGAGACTCCTACGAGCAGTACTTC. Translating it yields CASSFGAGDSYEQYF.

The V and J genes are TRBV5-6 and TRBJ1-1; 8 bases are shared with TRBD1. V lost 3 bases and J lost 1; bases outside the gene matches: 5. Germline V gene lookup returns CDR1 SGHDT and CDR2 YYEEEE. This CDR3 spans 15 amino acids. CDR3 DNA sequence: TGTGCCAGCAGCTACCAGGACAGGGAGAACACTGAAGCTTTCTTT. Translation: CASSYQDRENTEAFF.

The chain is built from TRBV5-6 and TRBJ2-7, with TRBD1 as a possible D gene (6 bases). The V gene's germline CDR1 is SGHDT and CDR2 YYEEEE. The V end was cut by 4 bases, the J end by 4 bases, with 15 bases between. This CDR3 is 14 amino acids long. The CDR3 spells CASSTPGHQYEQYF. The DNA of the CDR3 is TGTGCCAGCAGCACGCCGGGACACCAATACGAGCAGTACTTC.

This clone was counted a few times. This sequence joins TRBV27 and TRBJ2-7; TRBD1 agrees at 11 bases. From germline, CDR1 is MNHEY and CDR2 SMNVEV (reference sequence). The junction had 9 bases not matched to a gene; V was cut back by 3 bases and J by 5 bases. The CDR3 is 16 residues long. CDR3 nucleotide sequence: TGTGCCAGCAGTTTCCTCCGGGACAGGGGGTACCACGAGCAGTACTTC. Translation gives CASSFLRDRGYHEQYF.

The V and J genes are TRBV6-2 or TRBV6-3 and TRBJ1-6, with D hard to call. This CDR3 comprises 17 residues. Per the germline V gene, CDR1 is MNHEY and CDR2 is SVGEGT. V gave up 3 bases and J gave up 7 bases, with 19 bases separating them. CDR3 region: CASSYGPKRILNSPLHF. CDR3 nucleotide sequence: TGTGCCAGCAGTTATGGACCTAAGCGGATATTAAATTCACCCCTCCACTTT.

The J gene is TRBJ2-6, the V gene TRBV5-1; 11 positions match TRBD1. Germline lookup yields CDR1 SGHRS and CDR2 YFSETQ. Germline trimming cut 0 bases from V and 2 bases from J; bases unmatched to any gene: 4. The CDR3 length is 18 residues. DNA for the CDR3: TGCGCCAGCAGCTTGGCCCTGGGACAGGGGGCTGGGGCCAACGTCCTGACTTTC. Translated, it gives CASSLALGQGAGANVLTF.

This chain links TRBV3-1 (or the pseudogene TRBV3-2) with TRBJ2-5; D is perhaps TRBD2 (6 bases). Trimming pared 2 bases from V and 7 bases from J, leaving 17 bases between. The CDR3 sequence is 15 residues long. The germline gives CDR1 LGHDT, CDR2 YNNKEL (reference sequence). CDR3 nucleotides: TGTGCCAGCAGCCAAAGGTCGGGCCCGGGAGCGACCCAGTACTTC. This encodes CASSQRSGPGATQYF.

The V call is TRBV5-1, the J call TRBJ2-1; TRBD2 matches 11 bases. J gave up 4 bases and V 0 bases, and 3 bases lay outside the gene matches. Germline V gene lookup returns CDR1 SGHRS and CDR2 YFSETQ. The CDR3 is 16 amino acids. CDR3 in amino acids: CASSLASSGGYNEQFF. As DNA, the CDR3 is TGCGCCAGCAGCTTGGCGTCTAGCGGGGGGTACAATGAGCAGTTCTTC.

This chain links TRBV2 with TRBJ2-7, with D perhaps TRBD2 (6 bases). Germline V gene lookup returns CDR1 SNHLY and CDR2 FYNNEI. This CDR3 has 14 residues. Trimming left V 6 bases short and J 0 bases short, with 12 bases between. The CDR3 loop is CASRALGSSYEQYF. In nucleotides, the CDR3 is TGTGCCAGCAGGGCCCTCGGGAGCTCCTACGAGCAGTACTTC.

The chain links TRBV6-2 or TRBV6-3 to TRBJ1-2, with a tentative D call TRBD1 (5 bases). With 2 bases removed from V and 2 bases from J, the gap between germline ends came to 18 bases. The germline CDR1 and CDR2 sequences are MNHEY and SVGEGT. The CDR3 loop spans 17 amino acids. The CDR3 loop is CASSYGGAGRRNYGYTF. CDR3 nucleotides: TGTGCCAGCAGTTACGGCGGGGCAGGGAGGCGGAACTATGGCTACACCTTC.

A single count supports this clone. V and J are TRBV10-3 and TRBJ1-1, with TRBD1 matching 9 bases. Germline values: CDR1 ENHRY, CDR2 SYGVKD. The CDR3 runs to 15 residues. Trimming at V came to 6 bases and at J to 0 bases, leaving 5 bases not matched to a gene. This CDR3 is CAIRDRGHMNTEAFF. CDR3 bases: TGTGCCATCAGGGACAGGGGTCATATGAACACTGAAGCTTTCTTT.

The V call is TRBV18, the J call TRBJ2-5; D unresolved. The germline V and J ends were trimmed by 6 bases and 1 base, with 15 bases remaining between them. In germline, CDR1 is KGHSH, CDR2 LQKENI. CDR3 length: 15 amino acids. The CDR3 sequence: CASSPIDGFQETQYF. CDR3 DNA sequence: TGTGCCAGCTCTCCCATCGACGGGTTCCAAGAGACCCAGTACTTC.

The J gene is TRBJ2-1, the V gene TRBV5-1; 8 bases agree with TRBD2. CDR1 and CDR2 from the germline V gene are SGHRS and YFSETQ. This CDR3 has 15 residues. V shed 3 bases and J 6 bases; nucleotides not matched to a gene: 8. CDR3 in DNA: TGCGCCAGCAGCTCTGCTTTAGCGGGAACCAATGAGCAGTTCTTC. Residues: CASSSALAGTNEQFF.

This clone was seen a handful of times. The chain combines TRBV7-2 with TRBJ1-5; 8 positions match TRBD1. This CDR3 region has 18 residues. V trimming: 1 base; J trimming: 0 bases; junction bases outside the gene matches: 8. The germline gives CDR1 SGHTA, CDR2 FQGNSA. The CDR3 bases are TGTGCCAGCAGCTTAGAGGCAGGGGGCCCTAATAGCAATCAGCCCCAGCATTTT. As protein: CASSLEAGGPNSNQPQHF.

This sequence joins TRBV4-1 and TRBJ1-5; no firm D call. Germline CDR1 reads MGHRA; CDR2 reads YSYEKL. This CDR3 spans 15 amino acids. V lost 0 bases to trimming and J lost 8 bases, with 14 bases between them. For the CDR3, the DNA is TGCGCCAGCAGCCAAGATCGGCACCCGGCCGAGCCCCAGCATTTT. Its protein is CASSQDRHPAEPQHF.

The chain combines TRBV3-1 (or the pseudogene TRBV3-2) with TRBJ2-3; D perhaps matches TRBD2 (5 bases). The V and J ends lost 4 bases and 6 bases respectively, with 11 bases between them. The germline gives CDR1 LGHDT, CDR2 YNNKEL (reference sequence). The CDR3 loop spans 13 amino acids. The CDR3 bases are TGTGCCAGCAGCCCGGGAAGGGCGGATACGCAGTATTTT. Its protein is CASSPGRADTQYF.

This clone was observed a handful of times. The chain employs TRBV6-1 and TRBJ1-1; 7 positions agree with TRBD1. The CDR3 extends over 14 amino acids. Trimming removed 1 base from V and 10 bases from J; junction bases left unmatched: 9. Germline V gives CDR1 MNHNS, CDR2 SASEGT. The CDR3 DNA is TGTGCCAGCAGTGAAGGGGCGGCTTGGGACAGAGCTTTCTTT. This sequence encodes CASSEGAAWDRAFF.

The rearrangement uses TRBV30 and TRBJ1-2; D gene uncertain. Trimming removed 4 bases from V and 5 bases from J, with 11 bases in between. The CDR3 consists of 12 residues. Germline values: CDR1 GTSNPN, CDR2 SVGIG (reference sequence). The CDR3 spells CAWNAGAYGYTF. As DNA, the CDR3 is TGTGCCTGGAACGCCGGAGCGTATGGCTACACCTTC.

The chain uses TRBV4-1 and TRBJ1-2; weak D call: TRBD1 (6 bases). Trimming shortened V by 2 bases and J by 2 bases, and 15 bases separated the two germline ends. This CDR3 has 16 amino acids. Per the germline V gene, CDR1 is MGHRA and CDR2 is YSYEKL. The CDR3 sequence is CASSQPRVGANYGYTF. Here the CDR3 DNA reads TGCGCCAGCAGCCAACCACGAGTGGGGGCCAACTATGGCTACACCTTC.

This sequence joins TRBV10-1 and TRBJ1-6; D ambiguous. Germline assignment: CDR1 WNHNN and CDR2 SYGVQD (reference sequence). The CDR3 loop spans 13 amino acids. V was pared by 0 bases and J by 8 bases, with 5 bases between. The CDR3 nucleotides read TGCGCCAGCAGTGAGTCCCGGGATTCACCCCTCCACTTT. Residues: CASSESRDSPLHF.

The V call is TRBV11-3, the J call TRBJ2-7; TRBD1 matches 7 bases. Germline V gene data show CDR1 as SGHNT and CDR2 as YENEEA. Trimming took 4 bases from V and 6 from J; bases not matched to a gene: 15. The CDR3 is 16 amino acids. CDR3: CASSSGQLMDPGEQYF. CDR3 coding DNA: TGTGCCAGCAGCTCGGGACAGCTAATGGATCCGGGCGAGCAGTACTTC. Variable domain in full (rest from reference TRBV11-3 and TRBJ2-7): EAGVVQSPRYKIIEKKQPVAFWCNPISGHNTLYWYLQNLGQGPELLIRYENEEAVDDSQLPKDRFSAERLKGVDSTLKIQPAELGDSAVYLCASSSGQLMDPGEQYFGPGTRLTVT.

This chain connects TRBV3-1 (or the pseudogene TRBV3-2) to TRBJ2-5, with 9 bases lining up with TRBD1. Unmatched junction bases numbered 3, after V lost 1 base and J lost 3 bases. This CDR3 region has 15 residues. Germline lookup yields CDR1 LGHDT and CDR2 YNNKEL (reference sequence). The CDR3 loop reads CASSQAGTGKETQYF. The DNA for the CDR3 is TGTGCCAGCAGCCAAGCTGGGACAGGGAAAGAGACCCAGTACTTC.

This chain uses TRBV6-1 with TRBJ1-6; 7 bases are shared with TRBD1. CDR3 length equals 15 residues. CDR1 MNHNS and CDR2 SASEGT come from the germline V gene. The V gene end was trimmed by 3 bases and the J gene end by 7 bases; junction bases not matched to a gene: 6. Here the CDR3 reads CASSEYRGQNSPLHF. The CDR3 bases are TGTGCCAGCAGTGAGTACCGGGGACAGAATTCACCCCTCCACTTT.

The rearrangement links TRBV6-5 to TRBJ1-6; the match to TRBD1 covers 9 bases. CDR1 and CDR2 (germline): MNHEY, SVGAGI. The junction had 3 bases not matched to a gene; V was cut back by 0 bases and J by 6 bases. The CDR3 is 16 residues long. The CDR3 here is CASSYSGQGLNSPLHF. The CDR3, as DNA: TGTGCCAGCAGTTACTCTGGACAGGGGCTTAATTCACCCCTCCACTTT.

The chain employs TRBV6-5 and TRBJ1-4; tentative D call: TRBD1 (6 bases). Trimming cost V 5 bases and J 7 bases, with 17 bases left between them. Germline CDR1 MNHEY, CDR2 SVGAGI. The CDR3 length is 15 residues. This CDR3 is CASSISRGDSEKLFF. Written as DNA, the CDR3 is TGTGCCAGCAGTATAAGCAGGGGAGATAGTGAAAAACTGTTTTTT.

This clone was counted only a few times. This sequence joins TRBV7-6 and TRBJ2-5; D not certain. This CDR3 region has 17 residues. V was shortened by 5 bases and J by 1 base, with 20 bases between the two germline ends. Germline V gives CDR1 SGHVS, CDR2 FNYEAQ. The CDR3 loop is CASSPLRVALIQETQYF. CDR3 in DNA: TGTGCCAGCAGCCCCCTAAGGGTGGCGCTGATCCAAGAGACCCAGTACTTC.

The rearrangement links TRBV19 to TRBJ1-2; a weak D match, TRBD1 (5 bases). Germline V gene lookup returns CDR1 LNHDA and CDR2 SQIVND (reference sequence). This CDR3 spans 13 amino acids. Trimming took off 7 bases at V and 7 bases at J, with 16 bases between the two ends. The CDR3: CASTRGGSSGYTF. The DNA of the CDR3 is TGTGCCAGTACCCGCGGGGGAAGCTCTGGCTACACCTTC.

This clone has only a few counts. V gene TRBV2 combines with J gene TRBJ1-2; no clear D. CDR3 length equals 15 residues. Trimming removed 6 bases at V and 4 bases at J, with 18 bases between. Germline CDR1 is SNHLY and CDR2 is FYNNEI. The CDR3 loop reads CASRGLVGSGYGYTF. CDR3 bases: TGTGCCAGCAGGGGCTTGGTCGGGAGCGGCTATGGCTACACCTTC.